This TCR beta chain was captured in a study of cytomegalovirus exposure and HLA in healthy donors. In the PCR, 60 Vbeta and 13 Jbeta primers were used. Original processing notes: Among the unique TCR beta chains that a later analysis counted, about 84 million in all, 10 million to 13 million were shared. Measured with immunoSEQ multiplex PCR; TCRdb has only the in-frame clones, and not every one. From that table come the V and J calls and clone size; the DNA was used to work out D and trimming. The data show roughly 100,000 clones, over 60% seen once. This clone was seen only once. This sequence originates from a man in his 60s in good health and CMV-seropositive. Sequences were obtained from PBMCs.

The CDR3 nucleotides read TGTGCCAGCTCACCGGCTTTCCCCGGAGGGTTCAAATCCGGGGAGCTGTTTTTT. This codes for CASSPAFPGGFKSGELFF. The V call is TRBV18, the J call TRBJ2-2; a weak D match, TRBD2 (6 bases). This CDR3 comprises 18 residues. V lost 3 bases and J 6 bases, leaving 23 bases between the germline ends. Germline V lookup: CDR1 KGHSH, CDR2 LQKENI.